This paragraph covers one T cell receptor beta chain sequence. The data are from a study of OX40 agonist ivuxolimab in advanced cancers. Across the whole study: Patients with hepatocellular carcinoma, melanoma, renal cell or head and neck cancer made up the dose-escalation patients. Two cutaneous melanoma patients and one hepatocellular carcinoma patient, three in all, had partial responses.

Trimming removed 0 bases at V and 1 base at J, with 10 bases between. The CDR3 contains 17 residues. CDR1 is SGHDN, CDR2 FVKESK, per germline. TCRdb's copy holds only in-frame clones and misses some; the assay was immunoSEQ multiplex PCR. The sample has 90,000 to 100,000 clones; around 85% are singletons. The input for sequencing was CD4+ or CD8+ T cells sorted from blood, taken in a trial of the OX40 agonist ivuxolimab. The V and J genes are TRBV14 and TRBJ2-6, with D perhaps TRBD1 or TRBD2 (5 bases each). This sequence originates from an adult with an advanced solid tumor such as melanoma, head and neck, liver or kidney cancer. CDR3 in DNA: TGTGCCAGCAGCCAAGATCTGGGACCTTCTGGGGCCAACGTCCTGACTTTC. It encodes CASSQDLGPSGANVLTF.